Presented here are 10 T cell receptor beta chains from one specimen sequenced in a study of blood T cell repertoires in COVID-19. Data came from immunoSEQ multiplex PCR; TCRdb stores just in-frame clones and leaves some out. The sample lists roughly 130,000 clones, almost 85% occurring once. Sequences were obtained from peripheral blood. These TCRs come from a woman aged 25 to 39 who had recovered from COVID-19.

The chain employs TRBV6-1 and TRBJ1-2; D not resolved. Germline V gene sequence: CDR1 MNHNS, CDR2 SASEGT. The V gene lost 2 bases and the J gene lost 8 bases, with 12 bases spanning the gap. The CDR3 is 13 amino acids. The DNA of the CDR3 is TGTGCCAGCAGTGAACTCCACTCGTCGGGCTACACCTTC. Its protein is CASSELHSSGYTF.

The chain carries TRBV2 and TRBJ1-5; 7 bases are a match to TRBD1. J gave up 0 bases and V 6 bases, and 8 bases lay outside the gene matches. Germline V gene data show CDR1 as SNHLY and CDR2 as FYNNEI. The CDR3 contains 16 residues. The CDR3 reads CASRPGQFVSNQPQHF. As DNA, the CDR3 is TGTGCCAGCAGACCGGGACAGTTCGTTAGCAATCAGCCCCAGCATTTT. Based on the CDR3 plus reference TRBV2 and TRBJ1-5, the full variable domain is EPEVTQTPSHQVTQMGQEVILRCVPISNHLYFYWYRQILGQKVEFLVSFYNNEISEKSEIFDDQFSVERPDGSNFTLKIRSTKLEDSAMYFCASRPGQFVSNQPQHFGDGTRLSIL.

As DNA, the CDR3 is TGTGCCAGCAGCGTGGGGGGATCCAAAAACATTCAGTACTTC. It yields the protein CASSVGGSKNIQYF. J is TRBJ2-4 and V is TRBV9; D perhaps matches TRBD2 (6 bases). This CDR3 comprises 14 residues. Germline V CDR1 and CDR2: SGDLS, YYNGEE. With 2 bases removed from V and 2 bases from J, the gap between germline ends came to 8 bases.

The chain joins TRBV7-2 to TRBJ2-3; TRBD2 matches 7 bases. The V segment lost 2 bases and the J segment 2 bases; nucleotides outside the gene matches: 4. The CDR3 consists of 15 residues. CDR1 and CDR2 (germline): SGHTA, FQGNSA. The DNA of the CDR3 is TGTGCCAGCAGCTTATTGGCGGGGGACACAGATACGCAGTATTTT. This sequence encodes CASSLLAGDTDTQYF. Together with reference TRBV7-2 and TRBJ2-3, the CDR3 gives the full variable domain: GAGVSQSPSNKVTEKGKDVELRCDPISGHTALYWYRQSLGQGLEFLIYFQGNSAPDKSGLPSDRFSAERTGGSVSTLTIQRTQQEDSAVYLCASSLLAGDTDTQYFGPGTRLTVL.

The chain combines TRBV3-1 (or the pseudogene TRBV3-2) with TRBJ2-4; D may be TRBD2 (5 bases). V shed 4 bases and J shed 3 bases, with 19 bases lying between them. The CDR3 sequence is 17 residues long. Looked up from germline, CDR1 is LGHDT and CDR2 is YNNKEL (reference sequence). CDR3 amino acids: CASSPRAPREFKNIQYF. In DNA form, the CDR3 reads TGTGCCAGCAGCCCGAGGGCTCCCCGGGAATTCAAAAACATTCAGTACTTC.

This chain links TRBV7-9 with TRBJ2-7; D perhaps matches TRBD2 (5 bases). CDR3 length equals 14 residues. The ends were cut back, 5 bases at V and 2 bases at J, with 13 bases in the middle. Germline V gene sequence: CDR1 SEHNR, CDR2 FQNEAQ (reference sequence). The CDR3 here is CASSPREKPYEQYF. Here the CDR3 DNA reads TGTGCCAGCAGCCCCCGGGAAAAACCCTACGAGCAGTACTTC.

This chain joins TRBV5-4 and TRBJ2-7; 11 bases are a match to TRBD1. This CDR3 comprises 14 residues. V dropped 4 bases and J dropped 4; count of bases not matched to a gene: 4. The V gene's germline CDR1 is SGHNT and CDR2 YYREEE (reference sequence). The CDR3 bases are TGTGCCAGCAGCCTGGACAGGGGGCCGTACGAGCAGTACTTC. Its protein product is CASSLDRGPYEQYF.

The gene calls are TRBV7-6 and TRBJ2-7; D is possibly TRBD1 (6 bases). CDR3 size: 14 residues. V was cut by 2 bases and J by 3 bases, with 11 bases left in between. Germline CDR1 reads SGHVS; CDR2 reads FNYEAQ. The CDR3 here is CASSLYGQSYEQYF. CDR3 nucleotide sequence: TGTGCCAGCAGCTTATACGGACAGAGCTACGAGCAGTACTTC.

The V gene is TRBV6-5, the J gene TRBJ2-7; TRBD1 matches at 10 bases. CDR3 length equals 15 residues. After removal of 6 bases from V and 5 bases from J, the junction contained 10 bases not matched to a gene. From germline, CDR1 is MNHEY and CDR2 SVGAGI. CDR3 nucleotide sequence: TGTGCCAGCAGCTTTAGGGGGACAGGGGTCCACGAGCAGTACTTC. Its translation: CASSFRGTGVHEQYF.

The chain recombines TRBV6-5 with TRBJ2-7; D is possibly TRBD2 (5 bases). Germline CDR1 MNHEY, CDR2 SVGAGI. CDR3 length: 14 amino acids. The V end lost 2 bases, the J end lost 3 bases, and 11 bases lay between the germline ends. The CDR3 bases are TGTGCCAGCAGTTACAGTTACAGCGGCTACGAGCAGTACTTC. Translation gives CASSYSYSGYEQYF.